Shown below are 30 T cell receptor beta chains from a single sample sequenced in a study of T-cell memory formation after mild COVID-19. TCRdb reprocessed the 5' RACE reads with MiXCR, giving one entry per CDR3 protein. The table includes 110,000 or so distinct CDR3 sequences, 15% to 20% detected once. Sequenced material: PBMCs or a T cell subset sorted from them (not recorded which). These receptor sequences come from a man aged 18-30 years who had mild COVID-19 (a few samples of this study predate the infection). Cell type and time point are not known.

The table lists this clonotype with a few counts. The rearrangement uses TRBV20-1 and TRBJ2-3; TRBD1 agrees at 9 bases. The CDR3 totals 15 residues. Trimming at V came to 6 bases and at J to 1 base, leaving 8 bases not matched to a gene. Germline values: CDR1 DFQATT, CDR2 SNEGSKA (reference sequence). CDR3 coding DNA: TGCAGTGCCGTCGCGGACAGGGGCGGCACAGATACGCAGTATTTT. Encoded protein: CSAVADRGGTDTQYF.

This clonotype has just a few counts. The CDR3 sequence: CASSAINRDGYTF. DNA for the CDR3: TGTGCCAGCAGCGCCATAAATCGGGATGGCTACACCTTC. V usage is TRBV7-9 and J usage is TRBJ1-2; no firm D call. The CDR3 spans 13 residues. Germline V lookup: CDR1 SEHNR, CDR2 FQNEAQ (reference sequence). Trimming took off 5 bases at V and 6 bases at J, with 13 bases between the two ends.

This clonotype turned up a few times. The CDR3 is CASNTPPYEQYF. CDR3 DNA sequence: TGTGCCAGCAATACCCCTCCCTACGAGCAGTACTTC. This sequence joins TRBV12-3 or TRBV12-4 and TRBJ2-7; no clear D. This CDR3 is built from 12 residues. Trimming shortened V by 7 bases and J by 2 bases, and 9 bases separated the two germline ends.

The rearrangement uses TRBV12-3 or TRBV12-4 and TRBJ2-3, with 8 bases identical to TRBD2. The CDR3 sequence is 15 residues long. Unmatched junction bases numbered 3, after V lost 4 bases and J lost 0 bases. The CDR3 coding sequence is TGTGCCAGCAGTTACGCGGGGGGAAGCACAGATACGCAGTATTTT. Translating gives CASSYAGGSTDTQYF.

The J gene is TRBJ2-3, the V gene TRBV12-3 or TRBV12-4; D is ambiguous. The CDR3 is 14 amino acids. Between the trimmed V and J ends, which lost 8 bases and 0 bases, there was a span of 12 bases. DNA of the CDR3: TGTGCCAGCCGGTTCGACACTAGCACAGATACGCAGTATTTT. It specifies CASRFDTSTDTQYF.

The chain is built from TRBV10-3 and TRBJ2-2; D possibly corresponds to TRBD2 (6 bases). The CDR3 has 15 amino acids. The V gene's germline CDR1 is ENHRY and CDR2 SYGVKD. The V and J ends lost 3 bases and 3 bases respectively, with 11 bases between them. The CDR3 loop reads CAISDFGGDTGELFF. CDR3 DNA: TGTGCCATCAGTGATTTCGGGGGTGACACCGGGGAGCTGTTTTTT.

The rearrangement links TRBV7-9 to TRBJ1-2, with D perhaps matching TRBD1 (6 bases). The V end lost 3 bases, the J end lost 8 bases, and 16 bases lay between the germline ends. Germline lookup yields CDR1 SEHNR and CDR2 FQNEAQ (reference sequence). CDR3 length: 14 residues. The CDR3 DNA is TGTGCCAGCAGCTTCGCGAGGGGGTCAGGGGGCTACACCTTC. Translation: CASSFARGSGGYTF.

This clonotype was observed a few times. The V and J genes are TRBV6-6 and TRBJ2-7; D uncertain. The CDR3 contains 14 residues. V was pared by 6 bases and J by 4 bases, with 16 bases between. CDR1 and CDR2 from the germline V gene are MNHNY and SVGAGI (reference sequence). The CDR3 coding sequence is TGTGCCAGCAGACCCGACTCACGGCCGTACGAGCAGTACGTC. Translating gives CASRPDSRPYEQYV.

This clonotype came up a few times. The CDR3 reads CASSYTEAFF. CDR3 nucleotides: TGTGCCAGCAGCTACACTGAAGCTTTCTTT. This chain uses TRBV7-2 with TRBJ1-1; no firm D call. CDR1 SGHTA and CDR2 FQGNSA come from the germline V gene. The V end was cut by 4 bases, the J end by 3 bases, with 0 bases between. CDR3 size: 10 residues.

In this sample, this clonotype turned up a few times. CDR3 protein: CASSTDQHGELFF. CDR3 bases: TGTGCCAGCAGCACGGACCAACACGGGGAGCTGTTTTTT. The chain uses TRBV11-3 and TRBJ2-2; D unclear. CDR3 length: 13 amino acids. Trimming pared 5 bases from V and 7 bases from J, leaving 11 bases between. Germline CDR1 is SGHNT and CDR2 is YENEEA.

The rearrangement links TRBV20-1 to TRBJ2-4; 7 bases align to TRBD2. Germline loops: CDR1 DFQATT, CDR2 SNEGSKA (reference sequence). V lost 6 bases and J lost 5; bases outside the gene matches: 7. The CDR3 length is 13 residues. The CDR3 DNA sequence: TGCAGTGCCACAGGCGGGGGACAAAACATTCAGTACTTC. As protein: CSATGGGQNIQYF.

CDR3: CASSLTGAAGANVLTF. The CDR3 nucleotides are TGTGCCAGCAGCTTAACAGGGGCTGCGGGGGCCAACGTCCTGACTTTC. This chain connects TRBV7-2 to TRBJ2-6; TRBD1 matches 7 bases. The trim removed 2 bases at V and 4 bases at J, leaving 5 bases unmatched. This CDR3 comprises 16 residues. CDR1 and CDR2 (germline): SGHTA, FQGNSA.

V gene TRBV12-3 or TRBV12-4 combines with J gene TRBJ1-5, with a tentative D call TRBD1 (6 bases). Trimming took 3 bases from V and 5 from J, leaving 11 bases between them. The CDR3 is made up of 14 amino acids. The CDR3 loop is CASSLGGAYQPQHF. The CDR3 DNA sequence: TGTGCCAGCAGTTTGGGGGGGGCGTATCAGCCCCAGCATTTT.

This clonotype has just a few counts. This rearrangement joins TRBV7-2 to TRBJ1-2; D gene uncertain. The CDR3 covers 15 residues. Germline CDR1 and CDR2: SGHTA and FQGNSA. V was cut by 3 bases and J by 3 bases, with 14 bases left in between. As DNA, the CDR3 is TGTGCCAGCAGCTTGTACCCTTACGGAGACTATGGCTACACCTTC. Amino acid sequence: CASSLYPYGDYGYTF.

The chain carries TRBV20-1 and TRBJ2-3, with D possibly matching TRBD1 (6 bases). V shed 3 bases and J shed 0 bases, with 7 bases lying between them. CDR1 is DFQATT and CDR2 is SNEGSKA in the germline V gene (reference sequence). The CDR3 contains 13 residues. The CDR3, as DNA: TGCAGTGCTAGCGGACAGAGCACAGATACGCAGTATTTT. Its protein product is CSASGQSTDTQYF.

The table lists this clonotype with a few counts. The gene calls are TRBV20-1 and TRBJ2-3; no clear D. Germline V gives CDR1 DFQATT, CDR2 SNEGSKA (reference sequence). There are 13 residues in the CDR3. Between the trimmed V and J ends, which lost 0 bases and 6 bases, there was a span of 10 bases. The CDR3 loop is CSARDLQEDTQYF. The CDR3 DNA reads TGCAGTGCTAGAGATCTTCAGGAGGATACGCAGTATTTT.

This clonotype has just a few counts. This chain uses TRBV12-3 or TRBV12-4 with TRBJ1-2; TRBD1 agrees at 7 bases. The V gene end was trimmed by 6 bases and the J gene end by 8 bases; junction bases not matched to a gene: 9. This CDR3 spans 13 amino acids. This CDR3 reads CASSNRGNGGYTF. The CDR3, as DNA: TGTGCCAGCAGCAACAGGGGAAACGGCGGCTACACCTTC.

As to this clonotype: This may come from a read error, since a much larger clone is one base off. V gene TRBV2 combines with J gene TRBJ2-5, with D maybe TRBD2 (5 bases). The germline gives CDR1 SNHLY, CDR2 FYNNEI. The CDR3 sequence is 14 residues long. The CDR3 coding sequence is TGTGCCAGCAGCCGACTAACACCACAAGAGACCAAGTACTTC. Translation gives CASSRLTPQETKYF.

The V call is TRBV29-1, the J call TRBJ2-3; 7 nucleotides agree with TRBD2. CDR3 length equals 13 residues. CDR1 SQVTM and CDR2 ANQGSEA come from the germline V gene. J was trimmed by 0 bases and V by 5 bases; bases with no gene match: 2. In DNA, the CDR3 is TGCAGCGTTCCTAGCGGAAGCACAGATACGCAGTATTTT. Residues: CSVPSGSTDTQYF.

For the CDR3, the DNA is TGTGCCAGCAGCTTGGATCCCGGCACTGAAGCTTTCTTT. This codes for CASSLDPGTEAFF. The rearrangement uses TRBV7-3 and TRBJ1-1; D is unresolved. The CDR3 loop spans 13 amino acids. Germline loops: CDR1 SGHTA, CDR2 FQGTGA. The V gene lost 3 bases and the J gene lost 4 bases, with 9 bases spanning the gap.

This clonotype was seen a handful of times. The V and J genes are TRBV18 and TRBJ1-1; the match to TRBD1 covers 7 bases. The CDR3 spans 17 residues. Germline-derived CDR1 and CDR2 are KGHSH and LQKENI. Germline trimming cut 1 base from V and 4 bases from J; bases unmatched to any gene: 12. The DNA for the CDR3 is TGTGCCAGCTCACCACGAATAGAACAGGGGTCAAGCACTGAAGCTTTCTTT. Its protein product is CASSPRIEQGSSTEAFF.

This clonotype was counted a few times. In nucleotides, the CDR3 is TGTGCCGACCGGAACGAGCAGTACGTC. Protein product: CADRNEQYV. The J gene is TRBJ2-7, the V gene TRBV7-9, with no clear D. This CDR3 contains 9 residues. Germline lookup yields CDR1 SEHNR and CDR2 FQNEAQ (reference sequence). Trimming removed 11 bases at V and 5 bases at J, with 7 bases between.

This clonotype was recorded a few times. The CDR3 DNA reads TGTGCCAGCAGTTACCTAGACAGGGGGCCCTACGAGCAGTACTTC. This sequence encodes CASSYLDRGPYEQYF. The chain employs TRBV6-2 or TRBV6-3 and TRBJ2-7; 10 bases agree with TRBD1. This CDR3 has 15 amino acids. In germline, CDR1 is MNHEY, CDR2 SVGEGT. V lost 2 bases and J lost 2; bases outside the gene matches: 3.

This clonotype was detected only a few times. This chain uses TRBV5-1 with TRBJ1-5, with D hard to call. The CDR3 is 14 amino acids. Germline CDR1 and CDR2: SGHRS and YFSETQ. Trimming cost V 0 bases and J 15 bases, with 19 bases left between them. The CDR3 region has the DNA TGCGCCAGCAGCTTGGGTCCCGTGAGTCGTGCGTGGCATTTT. Translation: CASSLGPVSRAWHF.

This clonotype showed up just a few times. The chain employs TRBV6-2 or TRBV6-3 and TRBJ2-6; D remains unclear. The CDR3 covers 15 residues. The germline gives CDR1 MNHEY, CDR2 SVGEGT. V gave up 0 bases and J gave up 4 bases, with 7 bases separating them. The CDR3: CASSYSQSGANVLTF. CDR3 in DNA: TGTGCCAGCAGTTACTCTCAGTCAGGGGCCAACGTCCTGACTTTC.

This clonotype was seen a handful of times. The chain combines TRBV28 with TRBJ2-5, with D tentatively TRBD2 (5 bases). From germline, CDR1 is MDHEN and CDR2 SYDVKM. The CDR3 consists of 13 residues. V lost 9 bases to trimming and J lost 3 bases, with 14 bases between them. The CDR3 bases are TGTGCCAGTGGACTGGCCCTGGAAGAGACCCAGTACTTC. This codes for CASGLALEETQYF. The entire variable domain, with the rest obtained from reference TRBV28 and TRBJ2-5, is as follows: DVKVTQSSRYLVKRTGEKVFLECVQDMDHENMFWYRQDPGLGLRLIYFSYDVKMKEKGDIPEGYSVSREKKERFSLILESASTNQTSMYLCASGLALEETQYFGPGTRLLVL.

This clonotype occurred many times. The chain links TRBV5-1 to TRBJ2-1; maybe TRBD2 (6 bases). V lost 4 bases, J lost 13 bases, and 21 bases lay in between. The length of the CDR3 is 14 residues. Germline-derived CDR1 and CDR2 are SGHRS and YFSETQ. DNA for the CDR3: TGCGCCAGCAGCGGGAAGGTTGTCAAGCGGGCACAGTTCTTC. This encodes CASSGKVVKRAQFF.

This rearrangement joins TRBV4-3 to TRBJ2-3, with 14 bases matching TRBD2. The ends lost 4 bases at V and 4 bases at J; junction bases unmatched: 4. From germline, CDR1 is LGHNA and CDR2 YSLEER. The CDR3 is made up of 16 amino acids. The DNA of the CDR3 is TGCGCCAGCAGCCCAGGACTAGCGGGGGGCCCAGATACGCAGTATTTT. This gives the protein CASSPGLAGGPDTQYF.

The rearrangement uses TRBV30 and TRBJ2-3; 11 bases are a match to TRBD2. The CDR3 is made up of 15 amino acids. V was pared by 0 bases and J by 2 bases, with 1 base of the junction left unmatched. The germline V gene has CDR1 GTSNPN and CDR2 SVGIG (reference sequence). For the CDR3, the DNA is TGTGCCTGGAGTGTACTAGCGGGGGCCACAGATACGCAGTATTTT. It specifies CAWSVLAGATDTQYF. Using reference TRBV30 and TRBJ2-3 for the parts outside the CDR3, the full variable domain is SQTIHQWPATLVQPVGSPLSLECTVEGTSNPNLYWYRQAAGRGLQLLFYSVGIGQISSEVPQNLSASRPQDRQFILSSKKLLLSDSGFYLCAWSVLAGATDTQYFGPGTRLTVL.

This CDR3 reads CASSWGQTYGYTF. The CDR3 coding sequence is TGTGCCAGCAGTTGGGGACAGACCTATGGCTACACCTTC. The chain joins TRBV12-3 or TRBV12-4 to TRBJ1-2; TRBD1 agrees at 7 bases. V was pared by 4 bases and J by 4 bases, with 3 bases of the junction left unmatched. This CDR3 is built from 13 residues.